This T cell receptor (beta chain) was identified during a study of shared clonotypes between healthy human individuals. Naive CD8 populations comprised CD45RO-negative cells positively selected for CCR7, excluding terminally differentiated effector memory CD45RA+ cells. V lost 5 bases, J lost 4 bases, and 10 bases stayed unmatched. Per germline, CDR1 MDHEN and CDR2 SYDVKM. The CDR3 loop spans 15 amino acids. This table comes from immunoSEQ multiplex PCR, and its TCRdb copy is limited to in-frame clones, with some not included. This sample has about 2.2 million clones; 93% occur once, and the top ten carry under 2%.

Sequencing was done on a sample of naive CD8+ T cells from PBMCs. This chain joins TRBV28 and TRBJ1-2; 7 nucleotides match TRBD1. The receptor comes from a man between 18 and 29 years old in good health. Some clones in this sample may be carry-over from other donors' samples. CDR3 coding DNA: TGTGCCAGCAGTCCACTGACCAGGGGGGGCTATGGCTACACCTTC. This translates into CASSPLTRGGYGYTF.